Below, 15 T cell receptor beta chains from the same sample are listed, as sequenced in a study of radiation and T cells in renal cell carcinoma. Specified time point: baseline pretreatment blood. The treatment was: 15 Gy SBRT to primary tumor, nephrectomy 4 weeks later. Method: immunoSEQ multiplex PCR; TCRdb's copy keeps in-frame clones and lacks some. The table lists roughly 130,000 clones, roughly 90% of them singletons. The starting material was blood, obtained from a patient whose treatment included radiotherapy and nephrectomy. The receptors shown here come from a woman aged 45-65 years with renal cell carcinoma.

The J gene is TRBJ2-7, the V gene TRBV20-1; D is unclear. There are 11 residues in the CDR3. V was shortened by 0 bases and J by 7 bases, with 7 bases between the two germline ends. Per the germline V gene, CDR1 is DFQATT and CDR2 is SNEGSKA (reference sequence). CDR3 in amino acids: CSAREGLEQYF. CDR3 in DNA: TGCAGTGCTAGAGAAGGGTTAGAGCAGTACTTC.

This sequence joins TRBV5-1 and TRBJ2-3, with 7 bases aligning to TRBD2. The CDR3 length is 17 residues. The V gene's germline CDR1 is SGHRS and CDR2 YFSETQ. V gave up 0 bases and J gave up 2 bases; unmatched junction bases: 9. For the CDR3, the DNA is TGCGCCAGCAGCTTGGCCGTGTCTAGCGGACTCACAGATACGCAGTATTTT. Translation: CASSLAVSSGLTDTQYF.

This chain links TRBV5-4 with TRBJ1-1, with no clear D. The CDR3 consists of 14 residues. The germline gives CDR1 SGHNT, CDR2 YYREEE (reference sequence). V lost 0 bases and J 1 base, leaving 7 bases between the germline ends. CDR3 region: CASSLVSQNTEAFF. In DNA form, the CDR3 reads TGTGCCAGCAGCTTGGTGTCACAGAACACTGAAGCTTTCTTT.

The rearrangement uses TRBV19 and TRBJ1-2, with 7 bases identical to TRBD1. The CDR3 runs to 13 residues. The V segment lost 4 bases and the J segment 7 bases; nucleotides outside the gene matches: 6. CDR1 LNHDA and CDR2 SQIVND come from the germline V gene (reference sequence). CDR3 DNA: TGTGCCAGTAGTACCCCGACAGGGTCTGGCTACACCTTC. It encodes CASSTPTGSGYTF.

As DNA, the CDR3 is TGTGCCAGCAACGAGGGCCTGAGGAACTATGGCTACACCTTC. Translation gives CASNEGLRNYGYTF. This sequence joins TRBV6-5 and TRBJ1-2, with unresolved D. With 7 bases removed from V and 2 bases from J, the gap between germline ends came to 14 bases. The CDR3 consists of 14 residues. Germline V gene lookup returns CDR1 MNHEY and CDR2 SVGAGI.

This chain connects TRBV10-3 to TRBJ2-5; D is perhaps TRBD2 (6 bases). V was trimmed by 0 bases and J by 12 bases, leaving 14 bases between them. Per the germline V gene, CDR1 is ENHRY and CDR2 is SYGVKD. The CDR3 is 13 residues long. CDR3 loop: CAISESRDSEEYF. The DNA of the CDR3 is TGTGCCATCAGTGAGTCGCGGGACTCCGAGGAGTACTTC.

This chain links TRBV5-1 with TRBJ2-7; D may be TRBD1 (6 bases). V was shortened by 6 bases and J by 0 bases, with 16 bases between the two germline ends. This CDR3 has 15 amino acids. CDR1 and CDR2 from the germline V gene are SGHRS and YFSETQ. This chain's CDR3 is CASTLGRGTSYEQYF. CDR3 DNA sequence: TGCGCCAGCACGCTAGGTAGGGGGACCTCCTACGAGCAGTACTTC.

This clone was recorded only once. The chain's CDR3 is CASSSTAGLRVTEAFF. The CDR3, as DNA: TGTGCCAGCAGCTCTACCGCCGGGTTACGGGTCACTGAAGCTTTCTTT. The chain has TRBV7-6 and TRBJ1-1; D not certain. The germline V gene encodes CDR1 SGHVS and CDR2 FNYEAQ. This CDR3 is 16 amino acids long. Deletions cut 4 bases from V and 4 bases from J, with 19 bases between.

V gene TRBV4-1 combines with J gene TRBJ2-7, with D unresolved. The germline CDR1 and CDR2 sequences are MGHRA and YSYEKL. V was clipped by 1 base and J by 2 bases, with 9 bases between them. This CDR3 spans 14 amino acids. The CDR3 DNA follows: TGCGCCAGCAGCCAAGTCGCCAGAGCCTACGAGCAGTACTTC. It is translated as CASSQVARAYEQYF.

A word on this clone: Additional DNA sequences in this sample encode the identical CDR3. The chain carries TRBV6-5 and TRBJ1-1, with D possibly being TRBD1 (5 bases). The CDR3 is made up of 13 amino acids. The V end lost 6 bases, the J end lost 4 bases, and 12 bases lay between the germline ends. CDR1 is MNHEY, CDR2 SVGAGI, per germline. The CDR3 protein is CASRQGFGTEAFF. CDR3 in DNA: TGTGCCAGCAGGCAGGGTTTCGGCACTGAAGCTTTCTTT.

CDR3 sequence (DNA): TGTGCCAGCAGCGCGACCCTATACACTGAAGCTTTCTTT. Protein sequence: CASSATLYTEAFF. This chain connects TRBV9 to TRBJ1-1, with D unresolved. Germline V gene lookup returns CDR1 SGDLS and CDR2 YYNGEE. The CDR3 extends over 13 amino acids. V lost 3 bases and J 3 bases, leaving 9 bases between the germline ends.

The CDR3 region is CASSSRDRAYEQYF. The CDR3 DNA reads TGTGCCAGCAGCTCCCGGGACAGAGCTTACGAGCAGTACTTC. V gene TRBV13 combines with J gene TRBJ2-7; 7 nucleotides align to TRBD1. Germline CDR1 reads PRHDT; CDR2 reads FYEKMQ (reference sequence). Trimming at V came to 4 bases and at J to 4 bases, leaving 7 bases not matched to a gene. The CDR3 consists of 14 residues.

The genes are TRBV5-1 and TRBJ2-2; no reliable D call. The V gene lost 0 bases and the J gene lost 0 bases, with 9 bases spanning the gap. CDR1 and CDR2 from the germline V gene are SGHRS and YFSETQ. This CDR3 comprises 16 residues. DNA for the CDR3: TGCGCCAGCAGCTTGGCTCTCGGAGCGAACACCGGGGAGCTGTTTTTT. This encodes CASSLALGANTGELFF. Together with reference TRBV5-1 and TRBJ2-2, the CDR3 gives the full variable domain: KAGVTQTPRYLIKTRGQQVTLSCSPISGHRSVSWYQQTPGQGLQFLFEYFSETQRNKGNFPGRFSGRQFSNSRSEMNVSTLELGDSALYLCASSLALGANTGELFFGEGSRLTVL.

The chain uses TRBV7-9 and TRBJ1-4, with no clear D. V lost 5 bases and J 4 bases, leaving 17 bases between the germline ends. Germline CDR1 reads SEHNR; CDR2 reads FQNEAQ (reference sequence). The length of the CDR3 is 16 residues. The chain's CDR3 is CASSPVGDFNNEKLFF. CDR3 DNA: TGTGCCAGCAGCCCCGTAGGTGATTTCAATAATGAAAAACTGTTTTTT.

The chain joins TRBV6-5 to TRBJ2-7; D gene unclear. The CDR3 is made up of 14 amino acids. The germline V gene encodes CDR1 MNHEY and CDR2 SVGAGI. The V and J ends lost 2 bases and 0 bases respectively, with 8 bases between them. CDR3 DNA: TGTGCCAGCAGTTACGTAGGCAGCTCCTACGAGCAGTACTTC. It codes for CASSYVGSSYEQYF.